The clone carrying this T cell receptor (beta chain) was counted a few times. Repertoires were generated with immunoSEQ multiplex PCR, while TCRdb's copy carries only in-frame clones and drops some. The data hold tens of thousands of clones, with 92% observed a single time. The data were obtained in a study of resident and recirculating memory T cells in vitiligo. The CDR3 extends over 17 amino acids. V lost 1 base and J lost 1, with 16 bases in between. Per the germline V gene, CDR1 is MGHRA and CDR2 is YSYEKL. Source material: blood. The V and J genes are TRBV4-1 and TRBJ1-1; weak D call: TRBD1 (6 bases). The sequence was collected from a male donor with vitiligo. DNA for the CDR3: TGCGCCAGCAGCCAAGGGGTTCCCGGGACAAAGAACACTGAAGCTTTCTTT. It yields the protein CASSQGVPGTKNTEAFF.